This T cell receptor (beta chain) was recorded in a study of blood T cell repertoires in COVID-19. At the level of the study: In each case, the material was cDNA or gDNA derived from T cells, B-cell-depleted T cells, or PBMCs.

As handled by the study authors: Researchers report that nucleated cell counts were estimated from reference gene primer amplification. Assay used: immunoSEQ multiplex PCR; TCRdb lists only in-frame clones, some missing. That table furnishes V, J and clone size, whereas the DNA furnished D and trimming. Found here are under 85,000 clones, roughly 90% of them singletons; the top ten hold roughly an eighth. This clone was seen only once. The CDR3 is 14 residues long. Germline CDR1 SGHAT, CDR2 FQDESV (reference sequence). Trimming removed 5 bases at V and 3 bases at J, with 14 bases between. The sequenced sample consisted of peripheral blood. This TCR came from a man aged 70-80 years with active or convalescent COVID-19. The V call is TRBV11-1, the J call TRBJ2-7, with TRBD1 as a possible D gene (5 bases). CDR3 residues: CASSRNMQGYEQYF. The CDR3 coding sequence is TGTGCCAGCAGCCGGAACATGCAGGGCTACGAGCAGTACTTC.